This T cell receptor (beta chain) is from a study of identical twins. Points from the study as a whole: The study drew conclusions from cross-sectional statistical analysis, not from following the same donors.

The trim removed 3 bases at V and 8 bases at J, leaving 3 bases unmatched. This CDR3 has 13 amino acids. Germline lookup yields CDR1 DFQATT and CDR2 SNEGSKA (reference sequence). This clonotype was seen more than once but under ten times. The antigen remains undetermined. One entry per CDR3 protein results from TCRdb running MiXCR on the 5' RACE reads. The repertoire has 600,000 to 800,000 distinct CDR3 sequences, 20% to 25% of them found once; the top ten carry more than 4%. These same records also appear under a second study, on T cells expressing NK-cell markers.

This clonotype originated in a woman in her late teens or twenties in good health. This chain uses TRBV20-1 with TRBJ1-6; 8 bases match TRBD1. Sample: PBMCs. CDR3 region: CSASRGLDSPLHF. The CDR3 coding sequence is TGCAGTGCTAGCAGGGGGCTGGATTCACCCCTCCACTTT.